This T cell receptor (beta chain) was sequenced in a study of T cell changes during pregnancy in multiple sclerosis. Measured with immunoSEQ multiplex PCR; TCRdb has only the in-frame clones, and not every one. Of around 72,000 clones listed, 75% to 95% are singletons. The origin of this receptor is a female donor with multiple sclerosis, enrolled in a pregnancy study. Sequencing was performed on CD4+ T cells from peripheral blood mononuclear cells, taken before pregnancy.

The CDR3 region has the DNA TGTGCCTGGAGTGTACTACCCAACAGGGGTGGGGACACTGAAGCTTTCTTT. This translates into CAWSVLPNRGGDTEAFF. The V and J genes are TRBV30 and TRBJ1-1; TRBD1 agrees at 7 bases. From germline, CDR1 is GTSNPN and CDR2 SVGIG (reference sequence). This CDR3 has 17 residues. J lost 3 bases, V lost 0 bases, and 13 bases had no gene match.